There are a few counts of the clone carrying this TCR beta chain. The antigen remains unidentified. The sample is drawn from a study of CD8 T cells in ankylosing spondylitis. Germline V gene sequence: CDR1 DFQATT, CDR2 SNEGSKA (reference sequence). V lost 2 bases to trimming and J lost 4 bases; unmatched junction nucleotides: 8. The CDR3 runs to 14 residues. 5'-RACE, quantitative and with molecular barcodes, yielded the TCR beta libraries. A single record per CDR3 protein comes from TCRdb applying MiXCR to the 5' RACE reads. Of approximately 340,000 distinct CDR3 sequences listed, roughly 15% are singletons. General study points: Matched ankylosing spondylitis synovial fluid reportedly showed significant enrichment of disease-linked clones. A motif in TCR beta, a set of roughly eight highly homologous variants, appeared characteristic of ankylosing spondylitis blood. Some motif variants had been reported before (in reactive arthritis synovial fluid and blood).

Sequences were obtained from blood, either unsorted or a sorted T cell fraction (not recorded which). This chain joins TRBV20-1 and TRBJ2-7, with 7 bases identical to TRBD2. This TCR derives from a male donor with ankylosing spondylitis or in good health (not recorded which). CDR3 nucleotides: TGCAGTGCTAGACAGTCTAGCGGACTTTACGAGCAGTACTTC. Its protein product is CSARQSSGLYEQYF.